These T cell receptor beta chains were read from a single sample in a study of T cell responses to AZD1222 COVID-19 vaccine. The method was immunoSEQ multiplex PCR; TCRdb's version includes in-frame clones alone and lacks a portion of them. Among fewer than 150,000 clones, almost 95% were seen once, and the ten largest hold roughly 9.9%. The specimen comprised peripheral blood, sampled 28 days after the second AZD1222 dose. Receptors were obtained from an adult who received the AZD1222 COVID-19 vaccine. The CDR3 runs from the conserved cysteine through the conserved F or W. D genes are given only for firm matches. The size entry is marked missing in some rows and otherwise reads once, few, many or a size class.

-	TRBV19	TRBJ2-1	-	TGTGCCAGTAACGATCGGTGGGACACCTACAATGAGCAGTTCTTC	CASNDRWDTYNEQFF
-	TRBV4-1	TRBJ2-7	-	TGCGCCAGCAGCCAAGAAAGGGCCGGTGCCTACGAGCAGTACTTC	CASSQERAGAYEQYF
-	TRBV4-1	TRBJ2-1	-	TGCGCCAGCAGCCCCGAGTTAGACAGCAGCTCCTACAATGAGCAGTTCTTC	CASSPELDSSSYNEQFF
once	TRBV4-1	TRBJ2-5	-	TGCGCCAGCAGCCTTCGATGGACGTACCAAGAGACCCAGTACTTC	CASSLRWTYQETQYF
few	TRBV5-1	TRBJ2-1	-	TGCGCCAGCAGCTGGGGTGGGGGGTCCAACAATGAGCAGTTCTTC	CASSWGGGSNNEQFF
-	TRBV6-5	TRBJ1-1	-	TGTGCCAGCAGTTACGGCAGGGCCAACACTGAAGCTTTCTTT	CASSYGRANTEAFF
-	TRBV5-4	TRBJ1-2	-	TGTGCCAGCAGCTTGGAAGGGGCGAAAGGCTACACCTTC	CASSLEGAKGYTF
-	TRBV30	TRBJ1-2	TRBD1	TGTGCCTGGAGTCTCGGGACAGTTACTAACTATGGCTACACCTTC	CAWSLGTVTNYGYTF
-	TRBV5-1	TRBJ1-1	-	TGCGCCAGCAGCTTGGAGGTAGGGACATCAGGGCGGTCCACTGAAGCTTTCTTT	CASSLEVGTSGRSTEAFF
once	TRBV28	TRBJ1-1	-	TGTGCCAGCAGTTTCTTCGGTCCGAACACTGAAGCTTTCTTT	CASSFFGPNTEAFF
once	TRBV9	TRBJ2-1	-	TGTGCCAGCAGCGTAAGTCTTTCCTACAATGAGCAGTTCTTC	CASSVSLSYNEQFF
-	TRBV6-5	TRBJ1-2	TRBD1	TGTGCCAGCAGGGACAGGGGCATTGGCTACACCTTC	CASRDRGIGYTF
-	TRBV5-5	TRBJ1-5	-	TGTGCCAGCAGCCCCCGAGTGGGCGTACGCCAGCCCCAGCATTTT	CASSPRVGVRQPQHF
-	TRBV4-2	TRBJ2-3	TRBD2	TGTGCCAGCAGCCAAGAAGGCAGGGCTAGCGGGAGGCCAGATACGCAGTATTTT	CASSQEGRASGRPDTQYF
-	TRBV4-1	TRBJ1-2	-	TGCGCCAGCAGCCAAGGGACTTTCCGTGAAACTAACTATGGCTACACCTTC	CASSQGTFRETNYGYTF
-	TRBV5-1	TRBJ1-6	-	TGCGCCAGCAGCTCCCCCAGTTCACCCCTCCACTTT	CASSSPSSPLHF
-	TRBV5-6	TRBJ1-6	-	TGTGCCAGCAGCTTGGCCGGTCAGGGCCACCCTGCCTATTCACCCCTCCACTTT	CASSLAGQGHPAYSPLHF
-	TRBV4-3	TRBJ1-2	TRBD1	TGCGCCAGCAGCCAGGACAGGGAGAACTATGGCTACACCTTC	CASSQDRENYGYTF
-	TRBV24-1	TRBJ1-2	-	TGTGCCACCAGTCCACTAACGCTCGGAGATAACTATGGCTACACCTTC	CATSPLTLGDNYGYTF
-	TRBV19	TRBJ1-4	-	TGTGCCAGTCGACCGGGACTAAAATCTGAAAAACTGTTTTTT	CASRPGLKSEKLFF
few	TRBV30	TRBJ2-3	-	TGTGCCTGGAGGGAGGGAGGACTCCCTACGCAGTATTTT	CAWREGGLPTQYF
once	TRBV6-5	TRBJ2-7	-	TGTGCCAGCACCCCCTCCATCTCCATTCACTACGAGCAGTACTTC	CASTPSISIHYEQYF
-	TRBV5-8	TRBJ2-5	-	TGTGCCAGCAGCTTGGACAGGGAGACCCAGTACTTC	CASSLDRETQYF
-	TRBV7-2	TRBJ1-6	-	TGTGCCAGCAGCTTAAAGGCCCTTTCACCCCTCCACTTT	CASSLKALSPLHF
once	TRBV7-3	TRBJ2-2	-	TGTGCCAGCAGCTTGGAACAGACCGGGGAGCTGTTTTTT	CASSLEQTGELFF
-	TRBV30	TRBJ1-1	-	TGTGCCTGGAGTGTAAACTGGCGGAACACTGAAGCTTTCTTT	CAWSVNWRNTEAFF
-	TRBV9	TRBJ2-1	TRBD1	TGTGCCAGCAGCACAGGGGAAGGGGAGCAGTTCTTC	CASSTGEGEQFF